This T cell receptor (beta chain) was obtained from a study of T cell changes during pregnancy in multiple sclerosis. The table came from immunoSEQ multiplex PCR; TCRdb's copy has only in-frame clones and leaves some out. This sample has tens of thousands of clones, with 70% to 90% found just once. V was clipped by 6 bases and J by 6 bases; unmatched bases: 6. The CDR3 is 14 amino acids. From germline, CDR1 is MNHEY and CDR2 SVGAGI. V and J are TRBV6-5 and TRBJ2-1, with 9 bases lining up with TRBD2. The sample was peripheral blood, taken in the first trimester of pregnancy. This clonotype originated in a female donor with multiple sclerosis, enrolled in a pregnancy study. The CDR3 loop is CASRRASGVNEQFF. In DNA, the CDR3 is TGTGCCAGCAGAAGGGCTAGCGGGGTCAATGAGCAGTTCTTC.